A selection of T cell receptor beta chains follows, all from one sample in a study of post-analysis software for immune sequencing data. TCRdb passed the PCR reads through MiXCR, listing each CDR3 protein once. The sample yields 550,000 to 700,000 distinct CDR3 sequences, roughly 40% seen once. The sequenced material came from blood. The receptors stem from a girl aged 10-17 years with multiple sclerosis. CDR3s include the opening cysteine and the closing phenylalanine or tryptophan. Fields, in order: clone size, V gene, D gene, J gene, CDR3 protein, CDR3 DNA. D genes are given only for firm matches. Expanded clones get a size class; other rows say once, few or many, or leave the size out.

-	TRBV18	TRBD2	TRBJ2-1	CASSPTSGGNEQFF	TGTGCCAGCTCACCGACTAGCGGGGGCAATGAGCAGTTCTTC
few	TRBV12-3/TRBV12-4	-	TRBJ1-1	CASISTPGGTEAFF	TGTGCCAGCATATCTACCCCCGGGGGCACTGAAGCTTTCTTT
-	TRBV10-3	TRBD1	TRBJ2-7	CAISEASGQGSAEQYF	TGTGCCATCAGTGAGGCGTCGGGACAGGGAAGTGCCGAGCAGTACTTC
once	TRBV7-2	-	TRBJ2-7	CASSLRAGPSYEQYF	TGTGCCAGCAGCTTACGGGCAGGGCCTTCCTACGAGCAGTACTTC
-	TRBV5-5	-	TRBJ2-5	CASMDGFIIQETQYF	TGTGCCAGCATGGACGGCTTCATAATCCAAGAGACCCAGTACTTC
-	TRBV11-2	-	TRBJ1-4	CASSYGSMPNEKLFF	TGTGCCAGCAGCTATGGTAGTATGCCTAATGAAAAACTGTTTTTT
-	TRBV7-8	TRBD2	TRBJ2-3	CASRLIAGGPTDTQYF	TGTGCCAGCAGGTTAATAGCGGGGGGTCCCACAGATACGCAGTATTTT
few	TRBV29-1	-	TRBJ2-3	CSVLSGNTDTQYF	TGCAGCGTTTTGTCAGGGAACACAGATACGCAGTATTTT
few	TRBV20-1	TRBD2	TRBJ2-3	CSASLAGGPGGTDTQYF	TGCAGTGCTAGTCTAGCGGGGGGGCCGGGTGGAACAGATACGCAGTATTTT
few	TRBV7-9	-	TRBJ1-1	CASSSAAQMNTEAFF	TGTGCCAGCAGCTCAGCGGCACAGATGAACACTGAAGCTTTCTTT
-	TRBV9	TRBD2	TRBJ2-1	CASSLGLVLYNEQFF	TGTGCCAGCAGCCTAGGACTAGTTCTATACAATGAGCAGTTCTTC
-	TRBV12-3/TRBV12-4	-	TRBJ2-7	CASSYRQGNEQYF	TGTGCCAGCAGTTACCGGCAGGGGAACGAGCAGTACTTC
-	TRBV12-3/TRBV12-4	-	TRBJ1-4	CASSLRGGEKLFF	TGTGCCAGCAGTTTGAGAGGGGGTGAAAAACTGTTTTTT
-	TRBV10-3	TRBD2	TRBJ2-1	CAISGPRGGQDEQFF	TGTGCCATCAGTGGACCCCGGGGGGGCCAGGATGAGCAGTTCTTC
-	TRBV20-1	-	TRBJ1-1	CSQRPQGGPEAFF	TGCAGTCAACGACCTCAGGGCGGCCCTGAAGCTTTCTTT
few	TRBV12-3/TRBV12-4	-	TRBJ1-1	CASLRQITEAFF	TGTGCCAGTCTTAGACAGATCACTGAAGCTTTCTTT
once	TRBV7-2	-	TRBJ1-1	CASSPNRPGGETEAFF	TGTGCCAGCAGCCCCAACCGCCCGGGGGGCGAAACTGAAGCTTTCTTT
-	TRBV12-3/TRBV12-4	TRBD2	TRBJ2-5	CTSRGTNQETQYF	TGTACCAGCCGGGGGACTAACCAAGAGACCCAGTACTTC
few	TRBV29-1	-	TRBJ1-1	CSVESSLEAFF	TGCAGCGTTGAAAGCAGCCTTGAAGCTTTCTTT
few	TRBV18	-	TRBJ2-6	CASSQTRTGADGANVLTF	TGTGCCAGCTCACAAACTCGGACCGGGGCGGACGGGGCCAACGTCCTGACTTTC
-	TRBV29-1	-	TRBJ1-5	CSVQRDAGQPQHF	TGCAGCGTTCAACGGGACGCGGGTCAGCCCCAGCATTTT
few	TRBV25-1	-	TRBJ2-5	CASSDKTDGDQYF	TGTGCCAGCAGTGACAAAACGGACGGGGACCAGTACTTC
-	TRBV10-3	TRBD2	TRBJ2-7	CASRRAGDSYEQYF	TGTGCCTCCCGACGAGCGGGAGATTCATACGAGCAGTACTTC
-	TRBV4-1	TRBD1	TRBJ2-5	CASSIRQGPQETQYF	TGCGCCAGCAGCATACGACAGGGGCCCCAAGAGACCCAGTACTTC
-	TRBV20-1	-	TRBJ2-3	CSAGFQGKTDTQYF	TGCAGTGCTGGTTTTCAGGGGAAGACAGATACGCAGTATTTT
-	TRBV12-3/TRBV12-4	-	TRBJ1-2	CASGGGVGYGYTF	TGTGCCAGCGGGGGGGGCGTGGGGTATGGCTACACCTTC
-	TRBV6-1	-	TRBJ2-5	CASSEGLPQETQYF	TGTGCCAGCAGTGAGGGACTGCCCCAAGAGACCCAGTACTTC
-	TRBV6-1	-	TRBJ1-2	CASSDRGRGYTF	TGTGCCAGCAGTGACAGGGGACGTGGCTACACCTTC
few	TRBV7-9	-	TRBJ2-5	CASSTIRDRIQETQYF	TGTGCCAGCAGCACCATTCGAGACCGCATACAAGAGACCCAGTACTTC
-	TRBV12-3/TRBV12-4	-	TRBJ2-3	CAGRQTGALATQYF	TGTGCCGGCAGGCAAACCGGAGCCTTAGCTACGCAGTATTTT
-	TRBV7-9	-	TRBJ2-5	CASSLGLSAWGETQYF	TGTGCCAGCAGCTTAGGACTGTCTGCGTGGGGTGAGACCCAGTACTTC
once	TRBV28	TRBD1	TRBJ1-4	CAIQSGTAGKKLFF	TGTGCCATTCAGTCCGGGACAGCGGGTAAAAAACTGTTTTTT
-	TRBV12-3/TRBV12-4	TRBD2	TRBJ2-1	CASSESGGIYNEQFF	TGTGCCAGCAGTGAAAGCGGGGGGATCTACAATGAGCAGTTCTTC
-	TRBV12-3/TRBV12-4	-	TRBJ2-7	CASTSSLPLDSEQYF	TGTGCCAGCACTTCCTCCCTTCCTTTAGACAGCGAGCAGTACTTC
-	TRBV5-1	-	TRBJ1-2	CASSSTRSSGYTF	TGCGCCAGCAGCTCAACACGGAGCTCTGGCTACACCTTC
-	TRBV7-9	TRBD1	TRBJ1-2	CASSQSTGTGLNYGYTF	TGTGCCAGCAGCCAATCTACCGGGACAGGGCTAAACTATGGCTACACCTTC
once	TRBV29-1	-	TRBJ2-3	CSVVSQTNTQYF	TGCAGCGTTGTCTCGCAAACTAATACGCAGTATTTT
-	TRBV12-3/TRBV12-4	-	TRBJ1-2	CASSLTRTETSYGYTF	TGTGCCAGCAGTTTGACAAGGACGGAAACAAGCTATGGCTACACCTTC
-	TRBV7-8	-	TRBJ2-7	CASYRDGYEQYF	TGTGCCAGTTACAGGGACGGCTACGAGCAGTACTTC
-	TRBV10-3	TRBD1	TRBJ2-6	CAIRAGTGTTGANVLTF	TGTGCCATCAGAGCCGGGACAGGGACGACTGGGGCCAACGTCCTGACTTTC
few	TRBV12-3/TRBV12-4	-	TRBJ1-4	CASSFLQGNEKLFF	TGTGCCAGCAGTTTTCTACAGGGTAATGAAAAACTGTTTTTT
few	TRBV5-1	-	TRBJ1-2	CASRADGRYGYTF	TGCGCCAGTCGTGCCGACGGCCGATATGGCTACACCTTC
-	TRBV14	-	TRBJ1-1	CASSQDPGILTEAFF	TGTGCCAGCAGCCAAGATCCGGGGATACTGACTGAAGCTTTCTTT
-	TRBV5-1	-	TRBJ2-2	CASSLEGPPRELFF	TGCGCCAGCAGCTTGGAGGGACCTCCCCGGGAGCTGTTTTTT
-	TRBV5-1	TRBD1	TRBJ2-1	CASSEGTGAGTAGLEQFF	TGCGCCAGCAGTGAAGGGACAGGGGCGGGAACGGCCGGTCTTGAGCAGTTCTTC